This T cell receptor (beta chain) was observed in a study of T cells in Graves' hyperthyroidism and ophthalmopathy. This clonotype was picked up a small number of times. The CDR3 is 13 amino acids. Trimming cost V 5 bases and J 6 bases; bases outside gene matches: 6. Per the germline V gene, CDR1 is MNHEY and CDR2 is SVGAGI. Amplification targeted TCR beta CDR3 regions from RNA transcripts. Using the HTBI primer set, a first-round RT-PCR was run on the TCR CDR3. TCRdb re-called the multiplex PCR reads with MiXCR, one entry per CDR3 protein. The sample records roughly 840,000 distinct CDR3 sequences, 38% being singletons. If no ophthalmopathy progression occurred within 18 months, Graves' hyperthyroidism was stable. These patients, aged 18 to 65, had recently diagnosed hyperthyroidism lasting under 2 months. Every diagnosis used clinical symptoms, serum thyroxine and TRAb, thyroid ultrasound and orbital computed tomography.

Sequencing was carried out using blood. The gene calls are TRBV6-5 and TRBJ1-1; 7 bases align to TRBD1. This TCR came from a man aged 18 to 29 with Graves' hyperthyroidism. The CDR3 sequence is CASSVTGVAEAFF. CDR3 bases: TGTGCCAGCAGTGTAACAGGGGTTGCTGAAGCTTTCTTT.